One and the same sample provided the 14 T cell receptor beta chains below, sequenced in a study of blood T cell repertoires in COVID-19. Sequenced by immunoSEQ multiplex PCR; TCRdb stores in-frame clones only, minus some. The data contain approximately 100,000 clones, approximately 81% of them singletons. Material: peripheral blood. The receptors shown here come from a human donor in a cohort sampled during active COVID-19.

This clone was observed a single time. The gene calls are TRBV28 and TRBJ1-4; D not resolved. The CDR3 covers 16 residues. V was cut by 3 bases and J by 7 bases, with 18 bases left in between. Germline CDR1 and CDR2: MDHEN and SYDVKM. CDR3 amino acids: CASSFGRGGVGEKLFF. CDR3 DNA sequence: TGTGCCAGCAGTTTCGGCAGAGGCGGGGTTGGTGAAAAACTGTTTTTT.

The chain couples TRBV2 to TRBJ1-1, with D hard to call. Deletions cut 6 bases from V and 0 bases from J, with 14 bases between. The length of the CDR3 is 15 residues. The germline V gene has CDR1 SNHLY and CDR2 FYNNEI. The CDR3 here is CASRPRRDMNTEAFF. In nucleotides, the CDR3 is TGTGCCAGCAGGCCTCGGCGGGATATGAACACTGAAGCTTTCTTT.

The chain combines TRBV28 with TRBJ1-1; a weak D match, TRBD1 (5 bases). Trimming shortened V by 6 bases and J by 6 bases, and 26 bases separated the two germline ends. Looked up from germline, CDR1 is MDHEN and CDR2 is SYDVKM. This CDR3 has 17 amino acids. Here the CDR3 reads CASSRRPGLALRAEAFF. The CDR3 region has the DNA TGTGCCAGCAGCCGACGGCCGGGACTCGCCCTTCGGGCTGAAGCTTTCTTT.

The CDR3 sequence is CASSDPTVPWFF. Here the CDR3 DNA reads TGTGCCAGCAGTGACCCGACTGTGCCTTGGTTCTTC. This chain links TRBV25-1 with TRBJ2-1; D is unclear. The CDR3 length is 12 residues. V lost 3 bases to trimming and J lost 15 bases, with 15 bases between them. Germline CDR1 reads MGHDK; CDR2 reads SYGVNS.

V usage is TRBV7-9 and J usage is TRBJ1-5, with TRBD1 matching 8 bases. The length of the CDR3 is 15 residues. V trimming: 1 base; J trimming: 6 bases; junction bases outside the gene matches: 5. In germline, CDR1 is SEHNR, CDR2 FQNEAQ (reference sequence). The CDR3 loop reads CASSLGRTGSQPQHF. CDR3 sequence (DNA): TGTGCCAGCAGCTTAGGAAGGACAGGGAGTCAGCCCCAGCATTTT.

The rearrangement joins TRBV18 to TRBJ1-5; D perhaps matches TRBD1 (6 bases). The CDR3 is 14 residues long. Germline-derived CDR1 and CDR2 are KGHSH and LQKENI. V was pared by 5 bases and J by 7 bases, with 15 bases between. The CDR3 reads CASSTAGDGQPQHF. The DNA of the CDR3 is TGTGCCAGCTCAACCGCAGGGGACGGGCAGCCCCAGCATTTT. Full variable domain (rest looked up from reference TRBV18 and TRBJ1-5): NAGVMQNPRHLVRRRGQEARLRCSPMKGHSHVYWYRQLPEEGLKFMVYLQKENIIDESGMPKERFSAEFPKEGPSILRIQQVVRGDSAAYFCASSTAGDGQPQHFGDGTRLSIL.

The V call is TRBV5-1, the J call TRBJ2-7; TRBD2 aligns across 11 bases. The CDR3 runs 14 residues. With 4 bases clipped from V and 6 bases from J, the junction kept 6 bases outside the gene matches. CDR1 and CDR2 (germline): SGHRS, YFSETQ. The CDR3 DNA sequence: TGCGCCAGCAGCCAACTAGCGGGAGCACCCGAGCAGTACTTC. It specifies CASSQLAGAPEQYF.

V is TRBV5-4 and J is TRBJ2-1, with D tentatively TRBD2 (7 bases). Germline CDR1 SGHNT, CDR2 YYREEE (reference sequence). This CDR3 region has 16 residues. Trimming left V 0 bases short and J 7 bases short, with 17 bases between. The CDR3 nucleotides are TGTGCCAGCAGCTTGGGTGCGGGGGCTTCTACGAATGAGCAGTTCTTC. This sequence encodes CASSLGAGASTNEQFF. Together with reference TRBV5-4 and TRBJ2-1, the CDR3 gives the full variable domain: ETGVTQSPTHLIKTRGQQVTLRCSSQSGHNTVSWYQQALGQGPQFIFQYYREEENGRGNFPPRFSGLQFPNYSSELNVNALELDDSALYLCASSLGAGASTNEQFFGPGTRLTVL.

This clone was observed a few times. Here the CDR3 DNA reads TGTGCCAGCAGTTTATCACGGCAGGGGAATTATGGCAATCAGCCCCAGCATTTT. The encoded protein is CASSLSRQGNYGNQPQHF. V usage is TRBV27 and J usage is TRBJ1-5; a possible D gene is TRBD1 (6 bases). Trimming took 0 bases from V and 2 from J, leaving 17 bases between them. The CDR3 is 18 residues long. Germline loops: CDR1 MNHEY, CDR2 SMNVEV (reference sequence).

In this sample, this clone turned up once. This chain links TRBV5-1 with TRBJ1-6; D remains ambiguous. V was cut by 1 base and J by 7 bases, with 12 bases left in between. Germline V gene data show CDR1 as SGHRS and CDR2 as YFSETQ. The CDR3 runs to 15 residues. Here the CDR3 reads CASSLISGGNSPLHF. DNA of the CDR3: TGCGCCAGCAGCTTGATTTCGGGTGGGAATTCACCCCTCCACTTT.

The V gene is TRBV28, the J gene TRBJ1-4; D unresolved. Germline-derived CDR1 and CDR2 are MDHEN and SYDVKM. This CDR3 has 12 residues. Trimming left V 5 bases short and J 3 bases short, with 4 bases between. The CDR3: CASSLPNEKLFF. CDR3 in DNA: TGTGCCAGCAGTCTCCCTAATGAAAAACTGTTTTTT.

This chain joins TRBV27 and TRBJ2-3, with 8 bases identical to TRBD2. The CDR3 is 15 residues long. Germline V gene lookup returns CDR1 MNHEY and CDR2 SMNVEV (reference sequence). The trim removed 6 bases at V and 7 bases at J, leaving 12 bases unmatched. CDR3 sequence: CASSRPSGGLNTQYF. CDR3 in DNA: TGTGCCAGCAGCCGTCCGAGCGGGGGATTGAATACGCAGTATTTT.

This chain links TRBV7-9 with TRBJ2-7; D ambiguous. CDR1 and CDR2 from the germline V gene are SEHNR and FQNEAQ (reference sequence). CDR3 length equals 15 residues. V was clipped by 1 base and J by 3 bases, with 13 bases between them. The DNA of the CDR3 is TGTGCCAGCAGCTTAGGTAGCTTCGGAGTCTACGAGCAGTACTTC. This sequence encodes CASSLGSFGVYEQYF.

The chain carries TRBV6-6 and TRBJ2-2; 9 nucleotides line up with TRBD1. This CDR3 has 13 amino acids. Per the germline V gene, CDR1 is MNHNY and CDR2 is SVGAGI (reference sequence). J gave up 7 bases and V 7 bases, and 4 bases lay outside the gene matches. CDR3 in amino acids: CASKQGAGGELFF. The DNA of the CDR3 is TGTGCCAGCAAACAGGGGGCGGGCGGGGAGCTGTTTTTT.